Below, one T cell receptor (beta chain) is given with its context. The CDR3 runs to 15 residues. Trimming left V 3 bases short and J 2 bases short, with 11 bases between. Germline lookup yields CDR1 LNHDA and CDR2 SQIVND (reference sequence). The data were obtained in a study of neoadjuvant anti-PD-1 for oral cavity cancer. This sample's time point: after neoadjuvant nivolumab, at surgical resection. Profiling relied on immunoSEQ multiplex PCR, and the TCRdb table lists in-frame clones only, not all of them. Here the sample spans tens of thousands of clones, 86% being singletons. This receptor was taken from a person aged 35-79 years with oral cavity squamous cell carcinoma. The V gene is TRBV19, the J gene TRBJ2-1, with a weak D call TRBD2 (5 bases). Sequenced material: PBMCs, taken after nivolumab (anti-PD-1) treatment. In nucleotides, the CDR3 is TGTGCCAGTAGTATTGATAGCGCCACCTACAATGAGCAGTTCTTC. It yields the protein CASSIDSATYNEQFF.